These 5 T cell receptor beta chains share one sample of origin, sequenced in a study of siplizumab effects on memory and regulatory T cells. The assay was immunoSEQ multiplex PCR, and TCRdb's table has in-frame clones only and misses some. The top ten hold around 1.4% of the sample, which has roughly 82,000 clones, 80% to 90% seen once. The sequenced material came from Tregs sorted from blood. Source of these receptors: a human donor in good health.

The chain couples TRBV7-2 to TRBJ1-5, with a tentative D call TRBD1 (5 bases). The CDR3 sequence is 16 residues long. V was pared by 3 bases and J by 5 bases, with 17 bases between. From germline, CDR1 is SGHTA and CDR2 FQGNSA. CDR3 DNA sequence: TGTGCCAGCAGCTTTCGTGGGGGAGGCTCAGATCAGCCCCAGCATTTT. Its protein is CASSFRGGGSDQPQHF.

The CDR3: CASSRGYKDEKLFF. DNA for the CDR3: TGCGCCAGCAGCCGGGGTTATAAGGACGAAAAACTGTTTTTT. V gene TRBV5-1 combines with J gene TRBJ1-4; no firm D call. This CDR3 is built from 14 residues. The V end was cut by 4 bases, the J end by 8 bases, with 15 bases between. CDR1 SGHRS and CDR2 YFSETQ come from the germline V gene.

V is TRBV10-3 and J is TRBJ2-1; 12 bases fit TRBD1. Germline CDR1 and CDR2: ENHRY and SYGVKD. CDR3 length: 18 residues. The V gene end was trimmed by 6 bases and the J gene end by 0 bases; junction bases not matched to a gene: 9. The CDR3 sequence is CAIRDPGTGGSSYNEQFF. The CDR3 DNA reads as TGTGCCATCAGAGACCCCGGGACAGGGGGCTCCTCCTACAATGAGCAGTTCTTC.

The chain couples TRBV7-2 to TRBJ1-1; D may be TRBD1 (5 bases). Per the germline V gene, CDR1 is SGHTA and CDR2 is FQGNSA. Trimming took 4 bases from V and 1 from J, leaving 7 bases between them. The CDR3 is 13 amino acids. DNA for the CDR3: TGTGCCAGCAGCTCACAGGCGAACACTGAAGCTTTCTTT. Encoded protein: CASSSQANTEAFF.

The chain combines TRBV10-3 with TRBJ2-3, with 8 bases identical to TRBD2. With 0 bases clipped from V and 5 bases from J, the junction kept 4 bases outside the gene matches. The germline V gene has CDR1 ENHRY and CDR2 SYGVKD. This CDR3 contains 15 residues. CDR3 sequence (DNA): TGTGCCATCAGTGAGTCCCGCCTAGCGGGAGATACGCAGTATTTT. Its protein product is CAISESRLAGDTQYF.